One and the same sample provided the 25 T cell receptor beta chains below, sequenced in a study of blood T cell repertoires in COVID-19. Produced via immunoSEQ multiplex PCR; TCRdb's table is partial and in-frame only. The table lists 250,000 to 350,000 clones, more than 85% of them singletons. Sequencing input: peripheral blood. The receptors shown here come from a man in his thirties or forties with acute or convalescent COVID-19.

The CDR3 region is CASSFGQGFYGYTF. CDR3 nucleotide sequence: TGTGCCAGCAGTTTTGGCCAGGGCTTCTATGGCTACACCTTC. The chain couples TRBV28 to TRBJ1-2; possibly TRBD1 for D (5 bases). Germline CDR1 is MDHEN and CDR2 is SYDVKM. The CDR3 loop spans 14 amino acids. V lost 3 bases and J 4 bases, leaving 12 bases between the germline ends.

The chain joins TRBV28 to TRBJ2-1; TRBD2 matches 7 bases. The length of the CDR3 is 16 residues. With V trimmed by 5 bases and J by 7 bases, 14 bases remained unmatched. The germline gives CDR1 MDHEN, CDR2 SYDVKM. CDR3 sequence reads: CASSPPGTTGRNEQFF. The CDR3 DNA is TGTGCCAGCAGTCCTCCCGGGACTACGGGGAGGAATGAGCAGTTCTTC.

CDR3 amino acids: CAWRGGRGNSPLHF. As DNA, the CDR3 is TGTGCCTGGAGAGGAGGACGGGGAAATTCACCCCTCCACTTT. The chain recombines TRBV30 with TRBJ1-6, with D unresolved. Germline values: CDR1 GTSNPN, CDR2 SVGIG (reference sequence). The CDR3 extends over 14 amino acids. The ends were cut back, 3 bases at V and 7 bases at J, with 13 bases in the middle.

This clone was seen just once. The chain recombines TRBV19 with TRBJ1-2, with 8 bases lining up with TRBD1. After removal of 5 bases from V and 4 bases from J, the junction contained 9 bases not matched to a gene. Germline V gene lookup returns CDR1 LNHDA and CDR2 SQIVND (reference sequence). The length of the CDR3 is 15 residues. Written as DNA, the CDR3 is TGTGCCAGTAGTGCCGGGACAGGTACGCTCTATGGCTACACCTTC. This translates into CASSAGTGTLYGYTF.

This CDR3 is CASSSRLAGGPSTDTQYF. CDR3 DNA: TGTGCCAGCAGTTCCCGACTAGCGGGGGGCCCTAGCACAGATACGCAGTATTTT. This sequence joins TRBV27 and TRBJ2-3; TRBD2 aligns across 13 bases. This CDR3 spans 18 amino acids. In germline, CDR1 is MNHEY, CDR2 SMNVEV (reference sequence). V shed 4 bases, J shed 0 bases, and the junction held 7 bases outside the gene matches.

The rearrangement links TRBV10-2 to TRBJ1-1; maybe TRBD1 (6 bases). Germline V gene data show CDR1 as WSHSY and CDR2 as SAAADI. Trimming took 0 bases from V and 4 from J, leaving 12 bases between them. The CDR3 has 15 residues. Written as DNA, the CDR3 is TGCGCCAGCAGTGAGTCGTGGACAGACTCCACTGAAGCTTTCTTT. Encoded protein: CASSESWTDSTEAFF.

This clone was observed once. The V and J genes are TRBV28 and TRBJ1-1, with TRBD1 identical over 7 bases. The ends lost 6 bases at V and 2 bases at J; junction bases unmatched: 12. This CDR3 is 16 amino acids long. CDR1 and CDR2 (germline): MDHEN, SYDVKM. The CDR3 loop is CASSSSKGQRNTEAFF. CDR3 DNA: TGTGCCAGCAGCAGCTCAAAGGGACAGAGAAACACTGAAGCTTTCTTT.

This clone was observed a single time. This chain joins TRBV13 and TRBJ2-1; D unresolved. CDR3 length: 13 residues. V was trimmed by 3 bases and J by 7 bases, leaving 10 bases between them. CDR1 PRHDT and CDR2 FYEKMQ come from the germline V gene (reference sequence). CDR3 coding DNA: TGTGCCAGCAGCTTGGAGAGAAGGAATGAGCAGTTCTTC. Its protein product is CASSLERRNEQFF. Complete variable domain (other parts from reference TRBV13 and TRBJ2-1): AAGVIQSPRHLIKEKRETATLKCYPIPRHDTVYWYQQGPGQDPQFLISFYEKMQSDKGSIPDRFSAQQFSDYHSELNMSSLELGDSALYFCASSLERRNEQFFGPGTRLTVL.

This clone was counted only a few times. The chain joins TRBV27 to TRBJ2-7, with TRBD2 identical over 11 bases. Germline V gene data show CDR1 as MNHEY and CDR2 as SMNVEV (reference sequence). The ends lost 7 bases at V and 3 bases at J; junction bases unmatched: 8. This CDR3 has 15 amino acids. CDR3 sequence: CASTLTSGGYYEQYF. As DNA, the CDR3 is TGTGCCAGCACCCTAACTAGCGGGGGCTACTACGAGCAGTACTTC.

The rearrangement links TRBV6-1 to TRBJ1-2, with no clear D. V gave up 1 base and J gave up 12 bases, with 9 bases separating them. The V gene's germline CDR1 is MNHNS and CDR2 SASEGT. The CDR3 is made up of 11 amino acids. The CDR3 reads CASSEGRQNTF. DNA for the CDR3: TGTGCCAGCAGTGAAGGGCGGCAGAACACCTTC.

Only one count was recorded for this clone. This rearrangement joins TRBV7-9 to TRBJ2-4; 7 positions agree with TRBD1. The trim removed 5 bases at V and 8 bases at J, leaving 6 bases unmatched. In germline, CDR1 is SEHNR, CDR2 FQNEAQ (reference sequence). This CDR3 has 13 amino acids. The DNA for the CDR3 is TGTGCCAGCAGCATACAGGGGACGGACATTCAGTACTTC. Its protein is CASSIQGTDIQYF. Filled out from reference TRBV7-9 and TRBJ2-4, the complete variable domain reads DTGVSQNPRHKITKRGQNVTFRCDPISEHNRLYWYRQTLGQGPEFLTYFQNEAQLEKSRLLSDRFSAERPKGSFSTLEIQRTEQGDSAMYLCASSIQGTDIQYFGAGTRLSVL.

The rearrangement uses TRBV28 and TRBJ2-2, with a tentative D call TRBD1 (6 bases). Germline CDR1 is MDHEN and CDR2 is SYDVKM. The CDR3 is 13 residues long. Trimming stripped 6 bases from V and 6 bases from J, with 11 bases between. DNA of the CDR3: TGTGCCAGCAGCTCAGGGGTCCCCGGGGAGCTGTTTTTT. Translated: CASSSGVPGELFF.

The rearrangement joins TRBV19 to TRBJ1-6, with a possible D match to TRBD1 (5 bases). Germline CDR1 and CDR2: LNHDA and SQIVND (reference sequence). The V and J ends lost 6 bases and 9 bases respectively, with 12 bases between them. The CDR3 totals 13 residues. CDR3 loop: CASSRDFFSPLHF. For the CDR3, the DNA is TGTGCCAGTAGCAGGGATTTTTTTTCACCCCTCCACTTT. Using reference TRBV19 and TRBJ1-6 for the parts outside the CDR3, the full variable domain is DGGITQSPKYLFRKEGQNVTLSCEQNLNHDAMYWYRQDPGQGLRLIYYSQIVNDFQKGDIAEGYSVSREKKESFPLTVTSAQKNPTAFYLCASSRDFFSPLHFGNGTRLTVT.

V gene TRBV7-2 combines with J gene TRBJ1-2; 7 bases align to TRBD1. CDR3 size: 15 residues. Germline V CDR1 and CDR2: SGHTA, FQGNSA. The junction had 9 bases not matched to a gene; V was cut back by 2 bases and J by 6 bases. The CDR3 region has the DNA TGTGCCAGCAGCTTAACAGGGGCTTTACTCGATGGCTACACCTTC. This translates into CASSLTGALLDGYTF.

The chain has TRBV9 and TRBJ1-2; TRBD1 matches 7 bases. With 2 bases clipped from V and 8 bases from J, the junction kept 15 bases outside the gene matches. CDR3 length: 16 amino acids. Looked up from germline, CDR1 is SGDLS and CDR2 is YYNGEE. CDR3 nucleotides: TGTGCCAGCAGCGTGATAGGACAGGCAACCTCGGGGGGCTACACCTTC. Translating gives CASSVIGQATSGGYTF.

This clone was picked up one time. V and J are TRBV12-3 or TRBV12-4 and TRBJ1-4; D is ambiguous. The V end was cut by 6 bases, the J end by 12 bases, with 11 bases between. The CDR3 has 11 residues. The CDR3 sequence is CASSRGMELFF. The DNA of the CDR3 is TGTGCCAGCAGCCGAGGAATGGAACTGTTTTTT.

CDR3 sequence (DNA): TGTGCCAGCAGCACATCAGGGGGCGATGTTGAAAAACTGTTTTTT. Translation gives CASSTSGGDVEKLFF. The chain carries TRBV9 and TRBJ1-4; 8 nucleotides align to TRBD1. After removal of 4 bases from V and 7 bases from J, the junction contained 9 bases not matched to a gene. CDR1 and CDR2 (germline): SGDLS, YYNGEE. The CDR3 loop spans 15 amino acids.

The chain recombines TRBV18 with TRBJ1-4, with 11 bases matching TRBD1. The germline V gene has CDR1 KGHSH and CDR2 LQKENI. After removal of 5 bases from V and 8 bases from J, the junction contained 7 bases not matched to a gene. This CDR3 comprises 15 residues. CDR3 amino acids: CASSTDRGPREKLFF. The CDR3 DNA follows: TGTGCCAGCTCAACGGACAGGGGGCCGAGAGAAAAACTGTTTTTT.

This clone was observed a single time. The chain combines TRBV28 with TRBJ1-2, with D possibly matching TRBD1 (5 bases). The germline V and J ends were trimmed by 2 bases and 4 bases, with 8 bases remaining between them. Germline values: CDR1 MDHEN, CDR2 SYDVKM. The CDR3 is 13 residues long. The DNA for the CDR3 is TGTGCCAGCAGTTTAGACAGTGGCTATGGCTACACCTTC. Translation gives CASSLDSGYGYTF.

The J gene is TRBJ2-1, the V gene TRBV3-1 (or the pseudogene TRBV3-2); 9 nucleotides agree with TRBD1. CDR1 LGHDT and CDR2 YNNKEL come from the germline V gene (reference sequence). V lost 4 bases, J lost 6 bases, and 7 bases stayed unmatched. This CDR3 spans 15 amino acids. The CDR3: CASSLLRDRANEQFF. CDR3 coding DNA: TGTGCCAGCAGCCTACTTCGGGACAGGGCCAATGAGCAGTTCTTC.

V is TRBV19 and J is TRBJ2-1, with TRBD2 matching over 11 bases. J lost 3 bases, V lost 10 bases, and 5 bases had no gene match. This CDR3 is 14 amino acids long. Germline lookup yields CDR1 LNHDA and CDR2 SQIVND (reference sequence). The CDR3 sequence is CATSLAGGYNEQFF. CDR3 in DNA: TGTGCCACCTCCCTAGCGGGGGGCTACAATGAGCAGTTCTTC.

As concerns this clone: Other DNA sequences in this specimen translate into the identical CDR3. The rearrangement joins TRBV19 to TRBJ1-2; D unresolved. Trimming shortened V by 4 bases and J by 2 bases, and 5 bases separated the two germline ends. This CDR3 region has 12 residues. Germline V gene data show CDR1 as LNHDA and CDR2 as SQIVND (reference sequence). The CDR3 coding sequence is TGTGCCAGTAGTACCAGGAACTATGGCTACACCTTC. Its protein product is CASSTRNYGYTF.

For this clone: Distinct nucleotide sequences in the sample also encode this CDR3. V usage is TRBV5-1 and J usage is TRBJ1-1; tentatively, D is TRBD1 (6 bases). Germline lookup yields CDR1 SGHRS and CDR2 YFSETQ. There are 13 residues in the CDR3. Deletions cut 3 bases from V and 3 bases from J, with 9 bases between. CDR3 region: CASSSQGYTEAFF. The DNA for the CDR3 is TGCGCCAGCAGCTCACAGGGATACACTGAAGCTTTCTTT.

The genes are TRBV6-2 or TRBV6-3 and TRBJ2-3, with 8 bases matching TRBD2. The trim removed 2 bases at V and 6 bases at J, leaving 10 bases unmatched. The CDR3 contains 16 residues. Germline values: CDR1 MNHEY, CDR2 SVGEGT. CDR3 amino acids: CASSYRSGGPPDTQYF. In DNA, the CDR3 is TGTGCCAGCAGTTACCGGTCGGGGGGGCCACCTGATACGCAGTATTTT.

V usage is TRBV6-5 and J usage is TRBJ2-4; TRBD1 matches 8 bases. This CDR3 is 16 amino acids long. After removal of 0 bases from V and 1 base from J, the junction contained 2 bases not matched to a gene. Germline-derived CDR1 and CDR2 are MNHEY and SVGAGI. This CDR3 is CASSYSGDRAKNIQYF. The CDR3 nucleotides read TGTGCCAGCAGTTACTCCGGGGACAGGGCCAAAAACATTCAGTACTTC.